Below, 16 T cell receptor beta chains from the same sample are listed, as sequenced in a study of control samples from healthy donors and cancer patients. Sequencing was performed with immunoSEQ multiplex PCR; in TCRdb, only in-frame clones are kept and a portion is missing. The sample holds 70,000 to 95,000 clones, 91% seen once. The sample consisted of blood. These receptors came from a woman aged 25 to 39 in good health.

The DNA for the CDR3 is TGTGCCTGGGGCTTCGATCAGCCCCAGCATTTT. As protein: CAWGFDQPQHF. The chain links TRBV30 to TRBJ1-5, with D uncertain. Trimming removed 5 bases from V and 5 bases from J, with 7 bases in between. The CDR3 is 11 residues long. Germline CDR1 and CDR2: GTSNPN and SVGIG (reference sequence). Full variable domain (rest looked up from reference TRBV30 and TRBJ1-5): SQTIHQWPATLVQPVGSPLSLECTVEGTSNPNLYWYRQAAGRGLQLLFYSVGIGQISSEVPQNLSASRPQDRQFILSSKKLLLSDSGFYLCAWGFDQPQHFGDGTRLSIL.

This rearrangement joins TRBV5-1 to TRBJ1-1; D ambiguous. The germline V gene has CDR1 SGHRS and CDR2 YFSETQ. The V end was cut by 1 base, the J end by 0 bases, with 13 bases between. The CDR3 covers 16 residues. The CDR3 bases are TGCGCCAGCAGCTTGTCGGCAGGCCTAATGAACACTGAAGCTTTCTTT. Protein: CASSLSAGLMNTEAFF.

The chain couples TRBV15 to TRBJ1-2, with D maybe TRBD1 (6 bases). Trimming took 3 bases from V and 8 from J, leaving 19 bases between them. The CDR3 is made up of 15 amino acids. Per germline, CDR1 LNHNV and CDR2 YYDKDF (reference sequence). Here the CDR3 reads CATSRGGTPSGGYTF. In DNA form, the CDR3 reads TGTGCCACCAGCAGGGGCGGGACACCCTCGGGGGGCTACACCTTC.

This chain connects TRBV10-1 to TRBJ1-1, with D maybe TRBD1 (6 bases). V was cut by 3 bases and J by 9 bases, with 14 bases left in between. Germline loops: CDR1 WNHNN, CDR2 SYGVQD (reference sequence). The CDR3 extends over 13 amino acids. CDR3 loop: CASSDIRQGQAFF. The CDR3 DNA reads as TGCGCCAGCAGTGATATAAGGCAGGGGCAAGCTTTCTTT.

V is TRBV10-2 and J is TRBJ1-5; TRBD1 is a possible D gene (5 bases). V gave up 3 bases and J gave up 4 bases, with 10 bases separating them. Germline-derived CDR1 and CDR2 are WSHSY and SAAADI. The CDR3 loop spans 14 amino acids. DNA of the CDR3: TGCGCCAGCAGTGAATTCAGGGAAAATCAGCCCCAGCATTTT. This encodes CASSEFRENQPQHF.

This chain uses TRBV27 with TRBJ1-2; D remains unclear. V gave up 7 bases and J gave up 6 bases, with 15 bases separating them. Germline CDR1 and CDR2: MNHEY and SMNVEV (reference sequence). The CDR3 has 13 amino acids. CDR3 DNA: TGTGCCAGCACTCCGGGAGGGAACCATGGCTACACCTTC. It is translated as CASTPGGNHGYTF.

The rearrangement links TRBV5-1 to TRBJ2-5, with D perhaps matching TRBD2 (5 bases). V lost 4 bases and J lost 5, with 21 bases in between. The V gene's germline CDR1 is SGHRS and CDR2 YFSETQ. The CDR3 is made up of 16 amino acids. CDR3 in amino acids: CASSPRVASPRETQYF. The CDR3 region has the DNA TGCGCCAGCAGCCCCCGGGTAGCGTCCCCGAGGGAGACCCAGTACTTC.

The rearrangement joins TRBV3-1 (or the pseudogene TRBV3-2) to TRBJ1-6; D perhaps matches TRBD1 (5 bases). The CDR3 runs to 15 residues. CDR1 is LGHDT and CDR2 is YNNKEL in the germline V gene (reference sequence). V was cut by 0 bases and J by 9 bases, with 12 bases left in between. CDR3 in DNA: TGTGCCAGCAGCCAAGATTTCGCGGGGGTTTCACCCCTCCACTTT. This sequence encodes CASSQDFAGVSPLHF.

The chain has TRBV7-2 and TRBJ2-3; unclear D gene. The germline gives CDR1 SGHTA, CDR2 FQGNSA. The CDR3 length is 14 residues. Deletions cut 1 base from V and 2 bases from J, with 7 bases between. Here the CDR3 DNA reads TGTGCCAGCAGCTTAGACGGGTCCACAGATACGCAGTATTTT. Protein sequence: CASSLDGSTDTQYF.

The chain joins TRBV7-9 to TRBJ1-3; D may be TRBD1 (5 bases). CDR1 and CDR2 (germline): SEHNR, FQNEAQ (reference sequence). The V and J ends lost 4 bases and 0 bases respectively, with 16 bases between them. The CDR3 has 17 residues. CDR3: CASSSPMTVSSGNTIYF. In DNA form, the CDR3 reads TGTGCCAGCAGCTCCCCAATGACAGTGTCCTCTGGAAACACCATATATTTT.

V gene TRBV4-1 combines with J gene TRBJ1-2, with a tentative D call TRBD1 (5 bases). Trimming cost V 0 bases and J 0 bases, with 11 bases left between them. The CDR3 loop spans 16 amino acids. Germline-derived CDR1 and CDR2 are MGHRA and YSYEKL. The CDR3 DNA is TGCGCCAGCAGCCAAGATCCCCCGACAGCTAACTATGGCTACACCTTC. Translating it yields CASSQDPPTANYGYTF.

This chain uses TRBV15 with TRBJ1-1; TRBD1 matches at 8 bases. In germline, CDR1 is LNHNV, CDR2 YYDKDF (reference sequence). The CDR3 totals 13 residues. The V gene end was trimmed by 4 bases and the J gene end by 8 bases; junction bases not matched to a gene: 6. The CDR3 bases are TGTGCCACCAGCAAATACAGGGGGGTAGAAGCTTTCTTT. This translates into CATSKYRGVEAFF.

This sequence joins TRBV6-5 and TRBJ1-2; 9 bases map to TRBD1. Germline V CDR1 and CDR2: MNHEY, SVGAGI. The ends lost 7 bases at V and 2 bases at J; junction bases unmatched: 8. CDR3 size: 15 residues. The CDR3 sequence is CASIHRDRENYGYTF. DNA of the CDR3: TGTGCCAGCATCCATCGGGACAGGGAAAACTATGGCTACACCTTC.

This clone was counted between two and nine times. J is TRBJ1-2 and V is TRBV27, with a weak D call TRBD1 (5 bases). This CDR3 is 14 amino acids long. CDR1 is MNHEY, CDR2 SMNVEV, per germline (reference sequence). Trimming left V 7 bases short and J 1 base short, with 13 bases between. CDR3 bases: TGTGCCAGCAAGGACACCATGATTAACTATGGCTACACCTTC. It yields the protein CASKDTMINYGYTF.

The chain employs TRBV14 and TRBJ2-7; D is uncertain. V was shortened by 1 base and J by 3 bases, with 7 bases between the two germline ends. This CDR3 spans 13 amino acids. Per germline, CDR1 SGHDN and CDR2 FVKESK. The CDR3 loop is CASSQVQFYEQYF. CDR3 in DNA: TGTGCCAGCAGCCAAGTTCAGTTCTACGAGCAGTACTTC.

The chain carries TRBV11-1 and TRBJ2-7, with D maybe TRBD1 (5 bases). With 5 bases removed from V and 3 bases from J, the gap between germline ends came to 11 bases. The CDR3 spans 13 residues. From germline, CDR1 is SGHAT and CDR2 FQDESV (reference sequence). Here the CDR3 reads CASSPDRGYEQYF. The CDR3 DNA reads as TGTGCCAGCAGCCCCGATAGGGGCTACGAGCAGTACTTC.